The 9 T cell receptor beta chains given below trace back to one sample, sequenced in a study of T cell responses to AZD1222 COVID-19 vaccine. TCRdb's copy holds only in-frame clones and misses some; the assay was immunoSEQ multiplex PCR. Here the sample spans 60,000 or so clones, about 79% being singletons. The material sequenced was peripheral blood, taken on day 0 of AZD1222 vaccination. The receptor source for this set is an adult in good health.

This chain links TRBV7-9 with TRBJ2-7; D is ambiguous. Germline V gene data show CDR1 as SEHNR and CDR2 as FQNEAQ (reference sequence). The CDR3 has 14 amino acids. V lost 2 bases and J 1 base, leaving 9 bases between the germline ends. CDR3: CASSLIGASYEQYF. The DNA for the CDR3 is TGTGCCAGCAGCTTAATAGGAGCTTCCTACGAGCAGTACTTC.

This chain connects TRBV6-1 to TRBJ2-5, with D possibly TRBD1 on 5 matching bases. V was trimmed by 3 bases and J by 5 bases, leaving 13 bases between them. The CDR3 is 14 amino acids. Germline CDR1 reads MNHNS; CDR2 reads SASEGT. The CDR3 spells CASSESAGRETQYF. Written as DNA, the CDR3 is TGTGCCAGCAGTGAGTCGGCAGGGCGGGAGACCCAGTACTTC.

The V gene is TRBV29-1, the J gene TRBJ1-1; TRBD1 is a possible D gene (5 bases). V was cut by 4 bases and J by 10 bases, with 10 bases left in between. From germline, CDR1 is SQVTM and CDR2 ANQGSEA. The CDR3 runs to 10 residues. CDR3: CSVGGISAFF. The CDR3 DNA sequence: TGCAGCGTTGGGGGGATCTCAGCTTTCTTT.

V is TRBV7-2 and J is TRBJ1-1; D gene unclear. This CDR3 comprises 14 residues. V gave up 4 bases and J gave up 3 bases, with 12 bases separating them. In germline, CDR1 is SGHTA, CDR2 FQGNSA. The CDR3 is CASSSTVSDTEAFF. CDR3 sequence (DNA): TGTGCCAGCAGCTCTACTGTCTCGGACACTGAAGCTTTCTTT.

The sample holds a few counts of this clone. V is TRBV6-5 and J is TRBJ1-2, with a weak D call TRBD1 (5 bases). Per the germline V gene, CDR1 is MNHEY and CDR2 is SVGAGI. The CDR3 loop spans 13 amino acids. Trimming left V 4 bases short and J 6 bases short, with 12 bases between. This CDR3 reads CASSFGGANGYTF. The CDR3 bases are TGTGCCAGCAGTTTCGGAGGGGCGAATGGCTACACCTTC.

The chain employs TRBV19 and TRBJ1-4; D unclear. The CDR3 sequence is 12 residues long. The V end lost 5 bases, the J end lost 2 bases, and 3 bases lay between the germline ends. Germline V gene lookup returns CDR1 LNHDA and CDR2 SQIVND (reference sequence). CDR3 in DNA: TGTGCCAGTAGTTGGACTAATGAAAAACTGTTTTTT. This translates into CASSWTNEKLFF.

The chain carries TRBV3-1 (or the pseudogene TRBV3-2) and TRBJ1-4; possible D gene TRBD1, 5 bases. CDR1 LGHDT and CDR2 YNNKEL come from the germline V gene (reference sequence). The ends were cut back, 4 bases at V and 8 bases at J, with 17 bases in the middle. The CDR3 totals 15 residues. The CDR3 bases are TGTGCCAGCAGCCCTACAGGAGTGGGAAAGGAAAAACTGTTTTTT. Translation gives CASSPTGVGKEKLFF.

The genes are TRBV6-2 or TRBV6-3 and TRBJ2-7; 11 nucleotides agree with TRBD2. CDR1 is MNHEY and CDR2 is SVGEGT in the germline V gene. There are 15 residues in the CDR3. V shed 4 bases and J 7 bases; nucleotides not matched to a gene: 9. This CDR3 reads CASSSGTSGPHEQYV. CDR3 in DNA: TGTGCCAGCAGTTCCGGGACTAGCGGTCCTCATGAGCAGTACGTC.

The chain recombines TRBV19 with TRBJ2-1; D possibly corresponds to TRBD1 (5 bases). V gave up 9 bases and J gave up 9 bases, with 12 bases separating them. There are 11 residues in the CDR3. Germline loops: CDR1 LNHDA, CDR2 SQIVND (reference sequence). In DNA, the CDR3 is TGTGCCAGGAGACAGAACGGTGAGCAGTTCTTC. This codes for CARRQNGEQFF. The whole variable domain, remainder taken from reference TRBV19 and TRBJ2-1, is DGGITQSPKYLFRKEGQNVTLSCEQNLNHDAMYWYRQDPGQGLRLIYYSQIVNDFQKGDIAEGYSVSREKKESFPLTVTSAQKNPTAFYLCARRQNGEQFFGPGTRLTVL.